The 18 T cell receptor beta chains reported below all come from one sample, sequenced in a study of blood T cell repertoires in COVID-19. Some clones are missing from TCRdb's copy, which holds only in-frame ones; the method was immunoSEQ multiplex PCR. The sample carries about 120,000 clones, 85% to 90% recorded once. Sequencing input: peripheral blood. All receptors come from a man between 65 and 85 years old with active or convalescent COVID-19.

The chain has TRBV18 and TRBJ2-7, with 8 bases lining up with TRBD1. Germline V gene sequence: CDR1 KGHSH, CDR2 LQKENI. This CDR3 region has 15 residues. Unmatched junction bases numbered 5, after V lost 2 bases and J lost 2 bases. CDR3 residues: CASSPTLTGAYEQYF. CDR3 DNA sequence: TGTGCCAGCTCACCAACATTGACAGGGGCCTACGAGCAGTACTTC.

Here the CDR3 DNA reads TGTGCCAGCAGTGAAGGAGGGCGGGAGTCTGAGACCCAGTACTTC. Translated, it gives CASSEGGRESETQYF. V gene TRBV2 combines with J gene TRBJ2-5, with 7 bases lining up with TRBD2. This CDR3 region has 15 residues. Germline CDR1 is SNHLY and CDR2 is FYNNEI. V lost 1 base and J lost 5; bases outside the gene matches: 7. Using reference TRBV2 and TRBJ2-5 for the parts outside the CDR3, the full variable domain is EPEVTQTPSHQVTQMGQEVILRCVPISNHLYFYWYRQILGQKVEFLVSFYNNEISEKSEIFDDQFSVERPDGSNFTLKIRSTKLEDSAMYFCASSEGGRESETQYFGPGTRLLVL.

The gene calls are TRBV19 and TRBJ1-5, with 9 bases lining up with TRBD1. Germline lookup yields CDR1 LNHDA and CDR2 SQIVND (reference sequence). CDR3 size: 16 residues. Trimming removed 7 bases from V and 5 bases from J; junction bases left unmatched: 12. CDR3 DNA: TGTGCCAGTACCCGAAGGGACAGGGAAACGGATCAGCCCCAGCATTTT. Translating it yields CASTRRDRETDQPQHF. Drawing the rest from reference TRBV19 and TRBJ1-5, the complete variable domain is DGGITQSPKYLFRKEGQNVTLSCEQNLNHDAMYWYRQDPGQGLRLIYYSQIVNDFQKGDIAEGYSVSREKKESFPLTVTSAQKNPTAFYLCASTRRDRETDQPQHFGDGTRLSIL.

This clone was seen once. V is TRBV27 and J is TRBJ1-2; weak D call: TRBD1 (6 bases). CDR3 length: 15 amino acids. CDR1 is MNHEY, CDR2 SMNVEV, per germline (reference sequence). The V end lost 6 bases, the J end lost 1 base, and 15 bases lay between the germline ends. The CDR3 protein is CASRAGTQINYGYTF. The CDR3 coding sequence is TGTGCCAGCAGAGCCGGGACACAGATTAACTATGGCTACACCTTC.

The chain joins TRBV7-2 to TRBJ1-1; D may be TRBD1 (5 bases). The germline V gene encodes CDR1 SGHTA and CDR2 FQGNSA. The CDR3 is 13 amino acids. Trimming took off 0 bases at V and 8 bases at J, with 10 bases between the two ends. CDR3 loop: CASSLAPGREAFF. The CDR3 region has the DNA TGTGCCAGCAGCTTAGCTCCAGGGCGGGAAGCTTTCTTT.

CDR3 DNA sequence: TGTGCCAGCAGGCCTCCCGGGAACTCCTACGAGCAGTACTTC. Translation: CASRPPGNSYEQYF. This chain joins TRBV6-5 and TRBJ2-7; a weak D match, TRBD2 (5 bases). Germline assignment: CDR1 MNHEY and CDR2 SVGAGI. CDR3 length equals 14 residues. With 6 bases removed from V and 0 bases from J, the gap between germline ends came to 12 bases.

The chain uses TRBV6-6 and TRBJ1-5; D is uncertain. The ends were cut back, 6 bases at V and 3 bases at J, with 9 bases in the middle. Germline loops: CDR1 MNHNY, CDR2 SVGAGI (reference sequence). The CDR3 is 13 residues long. As DNA, the CDR3 is TGTGCCAGCAGGGGAGAGGACAATCAGCCCCAGCATTTT. Translation: CASRGEDNQPQHF.

Note on this clone: Other DNA sequences in the sample encode the same CDR3. V usage is TRBV9 and J usage is TRBJ2-3, with 8 positions matching TRBD2. The germline gives CDR1 SGDLS, CDR2 YYNGEE. CDR3 length equals 15 residues. J lost 5 bases, V lost 0 bases, and 5 bases had no gene match. CDR3 sequence reads: CASSVAGGPLDTQYF. The CDR3 bases are TGTGCCAGCAGCGTAGCGGGAGGGCCGTTAGATACGCAGTATTTT.

This rearrangement joins TRBV19 to TRBJ2-2, with a tentative D call TRBD2 (6 bases). The CDR3 consists of 13 residues. Germline V gene sequence: CDR1 LNHDA, CDR2 SQIVND (reference sequence). V was clipped by 9 bases and J by 5 bases, with 13 bases between them. The CDR3, as DNA: TGTGCCAGCCGAAGGGAGGTTACCGGGGAGCTGTTTTTT. Its protein is CASRREVTGELFF.

The V and J genes are TRBV4-2 and TRBJ1-2; D gene unclear. V was clipped by 0 bases and J by 4 bases, with 9 bases between them. Germline CDR1 and CDR2: LGHNA and YNFKEQ. The CDR3 loop spans 14 amino acids. CDR3 region: CASSQEEGRYGYTF. The DNA for the CDR3 is TGTGCCAGCAGCCAAGAGGAGGGCCGCTATGGCTACACCTTC.

The V call is TRBV29-1, the J call TRBJ1-5; D is ambiguous. CDR3 length: 12 residues. Trimming took off 2 bases at V and 6 bases at J, with 8 bases between the two ends. Germline V gene sequence: CDR1 SQVTM, CDR2 ANQGSEA. CDR3 sequence (DNA): TGCAGCGTTGAAAATTCCGGTCAGCCCCAGCATTTT. Residues: CSVENSGQPQHF.

In this sample, this clone turned up once. The V and J genes are TRBV28 and TRBJ1-1; D perhaps matches TRBD1 (6 bases). The CDR3 is 13 amino acids. Germline lookup yields CDR1 MDHEN and CDR2 SYDVKM. Trimming stripped 7 bases from V and 6 bases from J, with 15 bases between. CDR3 residues: CASTKTTGPEAFF. The CDR3 region has the DNA TGTGCCAGCACGAAAACCACAGGGCCTGAAGCTTTCTTT.

The chain is built from TRBV10-3 and TRBJ2-2; D gene unclear. Trimming cost V 4 bases and J 3 bases, with 6 bases left between them. CDR3 length: 13 residues. The germline CDR1 and CDR2 sequences are ENHRY and SYGVKD. The CDR3 DNA reads TGTGCCATCAGTGTAGATGACACCGGGGAGCTGTTTTTT. Translated, it gives CAISVDDTGELFF.

A single count supports this clone. This chain joins TRBV28 and TRBJ1-6; TRBD1 is a possible D gene (6 bases). Germline-derived CDR1 and CDR2 are MDHEN and SYDVKM. Trimming took off 5 bases at V and 10 bases at J, with 18 bases between the two ends. The CDR3 loop spans 15 amino acids. The CDR3 coding sequence is TGTGCCAGCAGTCTGGGGGCCCAGGGAAGATCACCCCTCCACTTT. The encoded protein is CASSLGAQGRSPLHF.

This clone appeared a single time. The chain links TRBV30 to TRBJ1-1, with unresolved D. CDR3 size: 16 residues. Looked up from germline, CDR1 is GTSNPN and CDR2 is SVGIG (reference sequence). With 0 bases removed from V and 5 bases from J, the gap between germline ends came to 19 bases. CDR3 sequence (DNA): TGTGCCTGGAGTGTACTGGGAGGGATGGGGAGGACTGAAGCTTTCTTT. It yields the protein CAWSVLGGMGRTEAFF.

This chain links TRBV27 with TRBJ2-2, with TRBD1 matching 8 bases. The junction had 7 bases not matched to a gene; V was cut back by 6 bases and J by 7 bases. The CDR3 is made up of 14 amino acids. Germline V gene lookup returns CDR1 MNHEY and CDR2 SMNVEV (reference sequence). The CDR3: CASSSDRAVGELFF. In DNA form, the CDR3 reads TGTGCCAGCAGCTCGGACAGGGCGGTCGGGGAGCTGTTTTTT.

This clone occurred once. This chain connects TRBV5-4 to TRBJ2-7, with 7 bases aligning to TRBD2. Germline assignment: CDR1 SGHNT and CDR2 YYREEE (reference sequence). This CDR3 has 12 amino acids. Trimming cost V 4 bases and J 5 bases; bases outside gene matches: 3. In DNA, the CDR3 is TGTGCCAGCAGCGGGAGGGCTGACGAGCAGTACTTC. The encoded protein is CASSGRADEQYF.

CDR3: CASTPTGGATNEKLFF. The CDR3 DNA reads TGTGCCAGTACCCCGACAGGGGGGGCAACTAATGAAAAACTGTTTTTT. This rearrangement joins TRBV19 to TRBJ1-4; 9 bases agree with TRBD1. The CDR3 has 16 residues. Looked up from germline, CDR1 is LNHDA and CDR2 is SQIVND (reference sequence). Trimming cost V 7 bases and J 0 bases; bases outside gene matches: 6.